This T cell receptor beta chain comes out of a study of blood T cell repertoires in COVID-19. Looking at the study overall: COVID-19 samples collected from the United States, Italy and Spain covered acute and convalescent phases. In each case, the material was cDNA or gDNA derived from T cells, B-cell-depleted T cells, or PBMCs.

V was cut by 3 bases and J by 0 bases, with 11 bases left in between. CDR3 length: 15 amino acids. Germline assignment: CDR1 KGHSH and CDR2 LQKENI. Authors' processing steps: Reference gene primer amplification yielded estimated nucleated cell counts. The assay was immunoSEQ multiplex PCR, and TCRdb's table has in-frame clones only and misses some. That table gives V, J and clone size, and the DNA gave D and trimming. The sample has roughly 140,000 clones, 75% to 90% seen once; the top ten hold roughly 4%. Specimen: peripheral blood. The J gene is TRBJ1-2, the V gene TRBV18, with D unresolved. This TCR was recovered from a woman aged 80 or over with acute or convalescent COVID-19. DNA for the CDR3: TGTGCCAGCTCACCTAGAGAGGGATCTAACTATGGCTACACCTTC. Translation: CASSPREGSNYGYTF.